This entry lists 13 T cell receptor beta chains sequenced from one sample in a study of cytomegalovirus exposure and HLA in healthy donors. Amplification used 60 Vbeta primers and 13 Jbeta primers. TCRdb's copy holds only in-frame clones and misses some; the assay was immunoSEQ multiplex PCR. The sample consists of around 130,000 clones, about 85% of them appearing once. The specimen was PBMCs. The receptors originated from a boy aged 5-17 years in good health and CMV-seronegative.

The genes are TRBV9 and TRBJ1-2; D gene uncertain. Trimming removed 0 bases from V and 6 bases from J, with 12 bases in between. This CDR3 comprises 14 residues. Germline CDR1 SGDLS, CDR2 YYNGEE. The CDR3 bases are TGTGCCAGCAGCGTAGCGACCGCGGGAAATGGCTACACCTTC. The encoded protein is CASSVATAGNGYTF.

The chain has TRBV7-9 and TRBJ1-1; D uncertain. Deletions cut 6 bases from V and 4 bases from J, with 18 bases between. The CDR3 consists of 15 residues. The germline V gene encodes CDR1 SEHNR and CDR2 FQNEAQ (reference sequence). The CDR3 sequence: CASSTRSGGGTEAFF. CDR3 coding DNA: TGTGCCAGCAGTACCCGTTCGGGTGGAGGCACTGAAGCTTTCTTT.

The V gene is TRBV19, the J gene TRBJ2-2, with TRBD1 matching 9 bases. Losses at the gene ends were 4 bases for V and 10 bases for J; bases not matched to a gene: 7. Looked up from germline, CDR1 is LNHDA and CDR2 is SQIVND (reference sequence). This CDR3 has 14 amino acids. CDR3 DNA sequence: TGTGCCAGTAGTACGATGACAGGGGGGGCGGAGCTGTTTTTT. As protein: CASSTMTGGAELFF.

In its sample, this clone was seen a few times. This rearrangement joins TRBV5-4 to TRBJ1-1; a weak D match, TRBD1 (6 bases). Germline CDR1 SGHNT, CDR2 YYREEE (reference sequence). CDR3 size: 16 residues. V was cut by 0 bases and J by 4 bases, with 16 bases left in between. This chain's CDR3 is CASSLDRENRGTEAFF. CDR3 DNA: TGTGCCAGCAGCTTGGACAGGGAAAATCGGGGCACTGAAGCTTTCTTT.

The rearrangement links TRBV5-1 to TRBJ1-2; 7 positions agree with TRBD1. Germline V gene data show CDR1 as SGHRS and CDR2 as YFSETQ. V lost 1 base, J lost 8 bases, and 14 bases stayed unmatched. The CDR3 runs 16 residues. The CDR3 loop reads CASSLFPEKDRAGYTF. In DNA, the CDR3 is TGCGCCAGCAGCTTGTTCCCGGAGAAAGACAGGGCCGGCTACACCTTC. The full variable domain, in which reference TRBV5-1 and TRBJ1-2 provide the parts outside the CDR3, is KAGVTQTPRYLIKTRGQQVTLSCSPISGHRSVSWYQQTPGQGLQFLFEYFSETQRNKGNFPGRFSGRQFSNSRSEMNVSTLELGDSALYLCASSLFPEKDRAGYTFGSGTRLTVV.

The chain links TRBV11-3 to TRBJ2-1, with 9 nucleotides matching TRBD2. Germline CDR1 SGHNT, CDR2 YENEEA. J gave up 6 bases and V 3 bases, and 9 bases lay outside the gene matches. CDR3 size: 16 residues. Written as DNA, the CDR3 is TGTGCCAGCAGCTTCTCTCCTAGCGGGGCCATCAATGAGCAGTTCTTC. Its protein product is CASSFSPSGAINEQFF.

The rearrangement joins TRBV12-2 to TRBJ2-5; the tabulated D call, TRBD1, remains unverified against the DNA. TRBV12-2 is reported as a pseudogene. This CDR3 is built from 14 residues. CDR3 loop: CASRLGRAQETQYF. In DNA form, the CDR3 reads TGTGCAAGTCGCTTAGGCAGGGCACAAGAGACCCAGTACTTC.

The chain links TRBV4-1 to TRBJ1-1; TRBD1 is a possible D gene (5 bases). The CDR3 totals 15 residues. Germline V CDR1 and CDR2: MGHRA, YSYEKL. Deletions cut 0 bases from V and 5 bases from J, with 13 bases between. In DNA, the CDR3 is TGCGCCAGCAGCCAAGATCAGGCAGGGTCGACTGAAGCTTTCTTT. Residues: CASSQDQAGSTEAFF.

This chain links TRBV4-1 with TRBJ2-1, with 7 bases aligning to TRBD2. This CDR3 spans 16 amino acids. V was pared by 1 base and J by 6 bases, with 9 bases of the junction left unmatched. Germline V lookup: CDR1 MGHRA, CDR2 YSYEKL. CDR3 sequence reads: CASSQGGGQGANEQFF. The CDR3 DNA sequence: TGCGCCAGCAGCCAAGGGGGAGGGCAGGGAGCCAATGAGCAGTTCTTC.

The chain uses TRBV4-2 and TRBJ1-2; 7 bases align to TRBD1. The V segment lost 0 bases and the J segment 13 bases; nucleotides outside the gene matches: 14. The CDR3 loop spans 15 amino acids. The V gene's germline CDR1 is LGHNA and CDR2 YNFKEQ. The CDR3 is CASSQEVGTAAGGTF. CDR3 nucleotide sequence: TGTGCCAGCAGCCAAGAGGTTGGGACAGCCGCGGGTGGCACCTTC.

The V gene is TRBV27, the J gene TRBJ2-7; no clear D. V lost 5 bases, J lost 0 bases, and 17 bases lay in between. This CDR3 region has 16 residues. Germline CDR1 reads MNHEY; CDR2 reads SMNVEV (reference sequence). The DNA for the CDR3 is TGTGCCAGCAGTCCCTCCCTCGGGTCCCTCTCCTACGAGCAGTACTTC. Residues: CASSPSLGSLSYEQYF.

J is TRBJ2-2 and V is TRBV4-2; 10 bases line up with TRBD2. The CDR3 is 18 amino acids. Germline V gene sequence: CDR1 LGHNA, CDR2 YNFKEQ. Trimming took 0 bases from V and 0 from J; bases not matched to a gene: 4. CDR3 residues: CASSQDLSGGPNTGELFF. The CDR3 DNA sequence: TGTGCCAGCAGCCAAGATCTTAGCGGGGGGCCGAACACCGGGGAGCTGTTTTTT.

J is TRBJ2-7 and V is TRBV6-5, with 9 bases aligning to TRBD2. The germline V gene has CDR1 MNHEY and CDR2 SVGAGI. The CDR3 sequence is 15 residues long. J lost 6 bases, V lost 5 bases, and 11 bases had no gene match. CDR3 protein: CASSIGLAGAGEQYF. CDR3 nucleotide sequence: TGTGCCAGCAGTATCGGGTTAGCGGGAGCTGGCGAGCAGTACTTC.